This record looks at one T cell receptor (beta chain) sequence and its context. Its specificity is not known. The data stem from a study of blood T cells in healthy people across ages. Whole-study findings and limits: A roughly linear fall in TCR beta diversity per million T cells was seen with increasing age.

A J-beta primer mix and a sample-barcoded 5' primer were used in a second PCR of about 7 to 12 cycles. Each cDNA molecule was tagged by a template-switch adaptor with 12 random nucleotides. Each CDR3 protein is one row after TCRdb ran MiXCR on the 5' RACE reads. This sample carries around 1,000,000 distinct CDR3 sequences, approximately 26% of them seen once, and the ten largest clones take approximately 0.71%. The V gene's germline CDR1 is DFQATT and CDR2 SNEGSKA (reference sequence). CDR3 length: 16 residues. These sequences were also reported in another study, on T cells of mothers and their children. That source adds: Three healthy Caucasian mothers served as donors, and their six children did as well. No clones detected were persistent microchimeric T cell clones.

This clonotype was sampled from a girl aged 2-15 years in good health. The rearrangement links TRBV20-1 to TRBJ2-5; TRBD2 matches 7 bases. The tail of the sequence fits TRBJ2-1 better, so the J call may be wrong. Sequencing input: blood. The CDR3, as DNA: TGCAGTGCTAGAGATCCCCGGGAGGACACTTCCAATGAGCAGTTCTTC. Amino acid sequence: CSARDPREDTSNEQFF.